The next 7 T cell receptor beta chains were all read from a single sample in a study of CD8 T cells in ankylosing spondylitis. Each CDR3 protein gets one entry after TCRdb re-called the 5' RACE reads with MiXCR. This sample has about 340,000 distinct CDR3 sequences; around 20% occur once, and the top ten carry roughly 13%. Material for sequencing was blood, either unsorted or a sorted T cell fraction (not recorded which). The origin of the receptors is a male donor with ankylosing spondylitis or in good health (not recorded which).

This clonotype was observed a handful of times. V and J are TRBV12-3 or TRBV12-4 and TRBJ2-2; TRBD2 matches at 10 bases. Losses at the gene ends were 8 bases for V and 1 base for J; bases not matched to a gene: 7. The CDR3 runs to 16 residues. The CDR3 reads CASHLAGAENTGELFF. In DNA, the CDR3 is TGTGCCAGCCACCTAGCGGGGGCCGAGAACACCGGGGAGCTGTTTTTT.

Ten or more counts support this clonotype. The chain has TRBV5-6 and TRBJ2-1, with a weak D call TRBD1 (6 bases). V lost 4 bases and J 6 bases, leaving 17 bases between the germline ends. The CDR3 length is 15 residues. Germline V gene lookup returns CDR1 SGHDT and CDR2 YYEEEE. The CDR3 spells CASSGYREWGNEQFF. The CDR3 bases are TGTGCCAGCAGCGGATACAGGGAGTGGGGCAATGAGCAGTTCTTC.

This chain links TRBV6-2 or TRBV6-3 with TRBJ1-6; D ambiguous. Trimming cost V 7 bases and J 8 bases, with 12 bases left between them. CDR3 length: 13 amino acids. Germline-derived CDR1 and CDR2 are MNHEY and SVGEGT. The CDR3, as DNA: TGTGCCAGCACTGGCAGCGCTCATTCACCCCTCCACTTT. Protein: CASTGSAHSPLHF.

This clonotype was picked up a small number of times. The CDR3 region is CASSLDDRGSPLHF. The CDR3 bases are TGTGCCAGCAGCTTGGACGACAGGGGTTCACCCCTCCACTTT. The chain uses TRBV5-6 and TRBJ1-6, with 8 positions matching TRBD1. The CDR3 is made up of 14 amino acids. V lost 0 bases and J lost 9; bases outside the gene matches: 2. Looked up from germline, CDR1 is SGHDT and CDR2 is YYEEEE.

This clonotype was detected only a few times. The V call is TRBV14, the J call TRBJ2-6; 8 bases line up with TRBD1. Unmatched junction bases numbered 13, after V lost 5 bases and J lost 1 base. The CDR3 is made up of 19 amino acids. Looked up from germline, CDR1 is SGHDN and CDR2 is FVKESK. The CDR3 reads CASSSPKGDRISGANVLTF. CDR3 DNA sequence: TGTGCCAGCAGCTCACCTAAGGGGGACAGGATTTCTGGGGCCAACGTCCTGACTTTC. The full variable domain, in which reference TRBV14 and TRBJ2-6 provide the parts outside the CDR3, is EAGVTQFPSHSVIEKGQTVTLRCDPISGHDNLYWYRRVMGKEIKFLLHFVKESKQDESGMPNNRFLAERTGGTYSTLKVQPAELEDSGVYFCASSSPKGDRISGANVLTFGAGSRLTVL.

This clonotype was recorded a few times. This chain links TRBV24-1 with TRBJ2-3; D is possibly TRBD1 or TRBD2 (5 bases each). V was cut by 3 bases and J by 3 bases, with 15 bases left in between. Looked up from germline, CDR1 is KGHDR and CDR2 is SFDVKD. This CDR3 is built from 16 residues. Here the CDR3 reads CATSDGQTEGTDTQYF. CDR3 nucleotide sequence: TGTGCCACCAGTGATGGGCAGACCGAGGGGACAGATACGCAGTATTTT.

This clonotype was counted many times. V and J are TRBV12-3 or TRBV12-4 and TRBJ2-7; no definite D call. Trimming shortened V by 6 bases and J by 4 bases, and 7 bases separated the two germline ends. The CDR3 runs 11 residues. CDR3: CASSPGYEQYF. The CDR3 nucleotides read TGTGCCAGCAGCCCCGGGTACGAGCAGTACTTC.